This T cell receptor beta chain stems from a study of T cells in Graves' hyperthyroidism and ophthalmopathy. On the study more broadly: Prior to any treatment, at the point of initial diagnosis, peripheral blood was collected. The study, taken as a whole, reports: In the blood, most expanded thyroid clonotypes above 0.001 appeared as well.

Amplification targeted TCR beta CDR3 regions from RNA transcripts. The study used the HTBI primer set for a first-round RT-PCR of the TCR CDR3. TCRdb reprocessed the multiplex PCR reads with MiXCR, giving one entry per CDR3 protein. The sample contains approximately 700,000 distinct CDR3 sequences, 15% to 20% of which appear only once. This clonotype has just a few counts. Its antigen is still unknown. Germline V gives CDR1 SGHRS, CDR2 YFSETQ. The V and J ends lost 0 bases and 3 bases, in that order; junction bases with no gene match: 4. The CDR3 loop spans 15 amino acids. The V call is TRBV5-1, the J call TRBJ2-3; 7 bases line up with TRBD1. Sequencing was performed on blood. The TCR originated in a young man with Graves' hyperthyroidism. The CDR3 nucleotides read TGCGCCAGCAGCTTGGACGGGGACAGTACAGATACGCAGTATTTT. This gives the protein CASSLDGDSTDTQYF. Based on the CDR3 plus reference TRBV5-1 and TRBJ2-3, the full variable domain is KAGVTQTPRYLIKTRGQQVTLSCSPISGHRSVSWYQQTPGQGLQFLFEYFSETQRNKGNFPGRFSGRQFSNSRSEMNVSTLELGDSALYLCASSLDGDSTDTQYFGPGTRLTVL.